This TCR beta chain was sequenced during a study of PD-L1 blockade in urothelial cancer. In the study overall: About 85% of the roughly 29 patients were men who had bladder-origin urothelial cancer. The number of prior chemotherapy regimens per patient was 0 to 3. Median T cell yield per blood sample was some 140,000 cells.

In germline, CDR1 is SGDLS, CDR2 YYNGEE. V lost 4 bases, J lost 4 bases, and 18 bases lay in between. This CDR3 comprises 15 residues. Profiled with immunoSEQ multiplex PCR; TCRdb holds only in-frame clones, not every one. Of about 51,000 clones in the sample, roughly 86% were seen once. The table lists this clone with a count of one. This clonotype was sampled from a man in his 60s with urothelial cancer. Sequenced material: PBMCs, taken around atezolizumab (anti-PD-L1) treatment. The gene calls are TRBV9 and TRBJ2-7, with TRBD2 as a possible D gene (6 bases). The CDR3 region has the DNA TGTGCCAGCAGCCCCCGGATGGGTAGCGGATACGAGCAGTACTTC. This translates into CASSPRMGSGYEQYF.